This TCR beta chain was sequenced in a study of identical twins. Notes on the study in general: Out-of-frame alpha sequences shared by twins showed excess low generation probability.

TCRdb recomputed calls from the 5' RACE reads with MiXCR, one row per CDR3 protein. Of about 890,000 distinct CDR3 sequences in the sample, about 12% were seen once. On this clonotype: Its target is unknown.

CDR3 length equals 17 residues. Germline V gene sequence: CDR1 MGHDK, CDR2 SYGVNS. Trimming removed 1 base at V and 2 bases at J, with 17 bases between. These data were likewise used in another study, on yellow fever vaccine responses in identical twins.

The sequenced material came from PBMCs. The V gene is TRBV25-1, the J gene TRBJ1-1; tentatively, D is TRBD1 (5 bases). The TCR originated in a woman younger than 30 in good health. The CDR3 spells CASSESYLGGYNTEAFF. The DNA for the CDR3 is TGTGCCAGCAGTGAATCCTATTTGGGGGGTTACAACACTGAAGCTTTCTTT.